The 17 T cell receptor beta chains reported below all come from one sample, sequenced in a study of tumor-infiltrating lymphocytes in primary liver carcinoma (dated by TCRdb to 2015 to 2018). RNA from unsorted whole blood was extracted with TRIzol reagent, and germline DNA was obtained with the DNeasy Blood & Tissue kit. Data came from an Illumina HiSeq 2500. Starting from around 500 ng total RNA, TCRbeta-specific cDNA was produced by reverse transcription with a constant-region primer and ProtoScript II reverse transcriptase. Three nested multiplex PCR rounds, following a slightly modified ARM-PCR procedure, were used to build the TCRbeta libraries. Each of the first two PCR rounds ran for about 10 cycles using multiplex TRBV1-TRBV30 forward primers together with a Cbeta reverse primer. Using fastp trimming at Q25 and MiXCR clonotype assembly, TCRdb reanalyzed the public sequencing data and kept in-frame beta chains. Each record represents a unique CDR3 protein, reported with the most common genes and DNA among its rows. For this sample the table gives about 320,000 distinct CDR3 sequences, of which roughly two thirds were detected only once. The ten largest make up roughly 8.6% of the sample.

Sequencing was performed on peripheral blood. These receptors came from a man aged 40-49 years with primary liver carcinoma and hepatitis B virus infection.

This clonotype was detected only a few times. The rearrangement joins TRBV28 to TRBJ1-1; possible D gene TRBD1, 5 bases. The CDR3 is 15 amino acids. Looked up from germline, CDR1 is MDHEN and CDR2 is SYDVKM. Trimming took off 3 bases at V and 2 bases at J, with 13 bases between the two ends. The CDR3 region has the DNA TGTGCCAGCAGTTTTGCCGGGGCTGTCAACACTGAAGCTTTCTTT. It yields the protein CASSFAGAVNTEAFF.

The J gene is TRBJ2-7, the V gene TRBV7-9; 8 bases align to TRBD1. CDR1 is SEHNR and CDR2 is FQNEAQ in the germline V gene (reference sequence). Losses at the gene ends were 6 bases for V and 2 bases for J; bases not matched to a gene: 9. CDR3 size: 15 residues. In DNA, the CDR3 is TGTGCCAGCAGTAGCAGACAGGGGATGGCCTACGAGCAGTACTTC. This sequence encodes CASSSRQGMAYEQYF.

As for this clonotype: This clone may be a read error of a much larger clone one base away. J is TRBJ1-4 and V is TRBV29-1, with D maybe TRBD1 (6 bases). The CDR3 spans 13 residues. The germline V gene has CDR1 SQVTM and CDR2 ANQGSEA. CDR3 DNA sequence: TGCAGCGTTGGCCGGGGGCGGAGTGAAAAACTGCTTTTT. It yields the protein CSVGRGRSEKLLF.

Concerning this clonotype: Here the CDR3 omits its conserved ending phenylalanine or tryptophan, so a read error is the likely source. For the CDR3, the DNA is TGTACCAGCAACCCCCGAGGGACAATAGAGGAGCTGTTTTAT. Its protein product is CTSNPRGTIEELFY. This chain connects TRBV6-1 to TRBJ2-2, with TRBD1 as a possible D gene (6 bases). The CDR3 is 14 amino acids. Germline V CDR1 and CDR2: MNHNS, SASEGT.

The chain links TRBV6-2 or TRBV6-3 to TRBJ2-1, with D unclear. Trimming cost V 0 bases and J 3 bases, with 3 bases left between them. CDR1 MNHEY and CDR2 SVGEGT come from the germline V gene. This CDR3 has 13 residues. CDR3 amino acids: CASSYSYYNEQFF. The CDR3 nucleotides read TGTGCCAGCAGTTACTCCTACTACAATGAGCAGTTCTTC.

Notes on this clonotype: This may come from a read error, since a much larger clone is one base off. The rearrangement joins TRBV6-5 to TRBJ2-5; D is tentatively TRBD1 or TRBD2 (5 bases each). This CDR3 is built from 15 residues. Germline values: CDR1 MNHEY, CDR2 SVGAGI. DNA for the CDR3: TGTGCCAGCAGTTACTCGTGGGGGTTCCAAGAGACCCAGCACTTC. Amino acids: CASSYSWGFQETQHF.

A word on this clonotype: This could be a read error, since a much larger clone is one nucleotide away. The chain joins TRBV29-1 to TRBJ2-1, with 8 bases that match TRBD2. The CDR3 is 14 amino acids. Germline values: CDR1 SQVTM, CDR2 ANQGSEA. CDR3 DNA: TGCAGCGCTGCTACTAGCGGAGCTTACAATGGGCAGTTCTTC. This translates into CSAATSGAYNGQFF.

A remark on this clonotype: A much larger clonotype is one base distant, so this may be a read error. The chain employs TRBV6-1 and TRBJ1-2; 8 positions agree with TRBD1. Germline-derived CDR1 and CDR2 are MNHNS and SASEGT. This CDR3 is built from 14 residues. DNA of the CDR3: TGTGCCAGCAGTAACTCGGGACAGGCCTATAGCTACACCTTC. Translation gives CASSNSGQAYSYTF.

Note on this clonotype: Given a much more abundant clone one base away, this may be a read error. V and J are TRBV12-3 or TRBV12-4 and TRBJ2-3; D gene unclear. The CDR3 is 13 residues long. The CDR3 sequence is CAGSDKSTDTQYF. CDR3 in DNA: TGTGCCGGCAGCGACAAGAGCACAGATACGCAGTATTTT.

Worth noting for this clonotype: One junction end does not reproduce the germline sequence, and a read error may be involved. The chain employs TRBV4-1 and TRBJ1-2; TRBD1 agrees at 9 bases. From germline, CDR1 is MGHRA and CDR2 YSYEKL. This CDR3 contains 14 residues. CDR3 nucleotide sequence: TGCGCCAGCAGGGACAGGGGCGTAGACTATGTCTACACCTTC. It is translated as CASRDRGVDYVYTF.

The chain links TRBV6-2 or TRBV6-3 to TRBJ2-1, with D possibly matching TRBD2 (6 bases). CDR3 length: 15 residues. With 6 bases removed from V and 11 bases from J, the gap between germline ends came to 23 bases. Per germline, CDR1 MNHEY and CDR2 SVGEGT. The CDR3 protein is CASSLGTVIGDKQFF. The CDR3 DNA reads TGTGCCAGCAGCCTAGGGACTGTAATCGGGGATAAGCAGTTCTTC.

Of note for this clonotype: The germline gene is not matched at one end of the junction; a read error may be the cause. The chain links TRBV11-1 to TRBJ2-1; weak D call: TRBD2 (7 bases). Germline loops: CDR1 SGHAT, CDR2 FQDESV (reference sequence). The CDR3 is 16 residues long. Here the CDR3 DNA reads TGTGCCAGCAGCTTGGTCGGCAGGGGAGGGGACAATAAGCAGTTTTTC. It is translated as CASSLVGRGGDNKQFF. The complete variable domain, with remaining parts taken from reference TRBV11-1 and TRBJ2-1, reads EAEVAQSPRYKITEKSQAVAFWCDPISGHATLYWYRQILGQGPELLVQFQDESVVDDSQLPKDRFSAERLKGVDSTLKIQPAELGDSAMYLCASSLVGRGGDNKQFFGPGTRLTVL.

V gene TRBV24-1 combines with J gene TRBJ2-2; D call uncertain. This CDR3 contains 14 residues. Trimming removed 8 bases from V and 2 bases from J, with 11 bases in between. Germline CDR1 KGHDR, CDR2 SFDVKD. CDR3 region: CATMGRSNTGELFF. The CDR3 nucleotides are TGTGCCACCATGGGCAGGAGTAACACCGGGGAGCTGTTTTTT.

On this clonotype itself: The conserved phenylalanine or tryptophan is not found at the CDR3 terminus, so this likely reflects a read error. J is TRBJ2-1 and V is TRBV12-5; D is perhaps TRBD2 (6 bases). Trimming cost V 3 bases and J 3 bases, with 9 bases left between them. This CDR3 is 14 amino acids long. Germline CDR1 reads LGHNT; CDR2 reads FRNRAP. The CDR3, as DNA: TGTGCTAGTGGTTTAGGAGGGGTCTACAATGAGCAGTTCTCC. Protein product: CASGLGGVYNEQFS.

Points on this clonotype: This clone may be a read error of a much larger clone one base away. V gene TRBV4-3 combines with J gene TRBJ1-2; 9 bases agree with TRBD1. Germline V gene lookup returns CDR1 LGHNA and CDR2 YSLEER. The CDR3 totals 12 residues. The CDR3 sequence: CACSLGTGTYTF. The CDR3 nucleotides read TGCGCCTGCAGCCTAGGGACAGGGACGTACACCTTC.

This clonotype appeared many times. The V gene is TRBV12-3 or TRBV12-4, the J gene TRBJ1-2; D unresolved. Deletions cut 2 bases from V and 5 bases from J, with 9 bases between. CDR3 length: 13 residues. In DNA, the CDR3 is TGTGCCAGCAGTTTAACCGGGCCGTATGGCTACACCTTC. Amino acids: CASSLTGPYGYTF.

This clonotype was found once. The V gene is TRBV11-2, the J gene TRBJ1-2, with 7 positions matching TRBD1. This CDR3 region has 13 residues. Germline V gene lookup returns CDR1 SGHAT and CDR2 FQNNGV. The CDR3 sequence is CVSSLVGGSGYTF. Written as DNA, the CDR3 is TGTGTCAGTAGCTTAGTAGGGGGCAGTGGCTACACCTTC.